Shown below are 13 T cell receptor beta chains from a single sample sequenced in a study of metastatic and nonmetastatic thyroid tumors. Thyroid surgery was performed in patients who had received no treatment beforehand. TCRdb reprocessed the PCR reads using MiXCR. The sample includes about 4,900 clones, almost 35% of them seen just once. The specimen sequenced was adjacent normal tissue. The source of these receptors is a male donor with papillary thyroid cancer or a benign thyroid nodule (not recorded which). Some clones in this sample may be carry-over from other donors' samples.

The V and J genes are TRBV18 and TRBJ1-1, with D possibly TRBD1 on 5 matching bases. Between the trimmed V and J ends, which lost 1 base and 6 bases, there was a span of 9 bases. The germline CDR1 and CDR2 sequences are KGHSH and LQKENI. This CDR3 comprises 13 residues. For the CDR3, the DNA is TGTGCCAGCTCACCACAGGCGGGGGCTGAAGCTTTCTTT. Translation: CASSPQAGAEAFF.

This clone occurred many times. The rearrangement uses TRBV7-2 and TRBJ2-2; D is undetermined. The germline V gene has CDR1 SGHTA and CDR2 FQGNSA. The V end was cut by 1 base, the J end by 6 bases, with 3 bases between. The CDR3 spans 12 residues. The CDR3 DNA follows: TGTGCCAGCAGCTTAGGGTCCGGGGAGCTGTTTTTT. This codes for CASSLGSGELFF.

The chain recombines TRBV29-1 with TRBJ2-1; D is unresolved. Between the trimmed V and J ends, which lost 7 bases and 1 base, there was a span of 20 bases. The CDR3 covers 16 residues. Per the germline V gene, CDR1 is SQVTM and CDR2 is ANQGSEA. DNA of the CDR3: TGCAGCGCTGGCGGAGATTTAAGGGTGTCCTACAATGAGCAGTTCTTC. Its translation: CSAGGDLRVSYNEQFF.

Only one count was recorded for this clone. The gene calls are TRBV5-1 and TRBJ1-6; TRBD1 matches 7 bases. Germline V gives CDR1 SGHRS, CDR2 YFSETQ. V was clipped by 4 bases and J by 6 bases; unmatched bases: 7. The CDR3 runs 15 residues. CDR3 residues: CASSPRQGGNSPLHF. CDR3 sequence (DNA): TGCGCCAGCAGCCCTAGACAGGGCGGTAATTCACCCCTCCACTTT.

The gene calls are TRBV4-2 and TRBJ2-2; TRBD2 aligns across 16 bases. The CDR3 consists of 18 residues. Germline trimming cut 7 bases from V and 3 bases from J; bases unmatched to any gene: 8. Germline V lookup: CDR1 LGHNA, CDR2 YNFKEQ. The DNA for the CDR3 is TGTGCCAGCACTCCGGGACTAGCGGGAGGGTTGTACACCGGGGAGCTGTTTTTT. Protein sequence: CASTPGLAGGLYTGELFF.

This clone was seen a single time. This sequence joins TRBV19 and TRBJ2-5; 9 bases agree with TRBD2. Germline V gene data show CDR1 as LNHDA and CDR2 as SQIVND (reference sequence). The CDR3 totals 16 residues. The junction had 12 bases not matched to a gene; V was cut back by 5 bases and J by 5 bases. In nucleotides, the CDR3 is TGTGCCAGTAGTTTAAATAGCGGGAGAGGTTCGGAGACCCAGTACTTC. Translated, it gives CASSLNSGRGSETQYF.

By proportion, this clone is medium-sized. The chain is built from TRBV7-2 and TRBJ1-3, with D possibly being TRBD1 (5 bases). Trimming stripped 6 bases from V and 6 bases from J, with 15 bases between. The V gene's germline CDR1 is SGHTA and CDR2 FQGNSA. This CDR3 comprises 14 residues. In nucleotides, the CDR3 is TGTGCCAGCAGGCCAAGTTGGGGCGTAAACACCATATATTTT. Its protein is CASRPSWGVNTIYF.

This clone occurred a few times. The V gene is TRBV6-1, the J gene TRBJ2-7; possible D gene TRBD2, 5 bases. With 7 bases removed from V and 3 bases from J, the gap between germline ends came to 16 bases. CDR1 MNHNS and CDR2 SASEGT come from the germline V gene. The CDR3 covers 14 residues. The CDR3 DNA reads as TGTGCCAGCACTGAGGGTCAGGCTATCTACGAGCAGTACTTC. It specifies CASTEGQAIYEQYF.

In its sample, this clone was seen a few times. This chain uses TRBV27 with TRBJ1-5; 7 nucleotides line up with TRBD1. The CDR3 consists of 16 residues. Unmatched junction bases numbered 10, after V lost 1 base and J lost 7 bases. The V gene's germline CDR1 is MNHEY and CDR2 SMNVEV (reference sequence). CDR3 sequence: CASSLYGGQRVQPQHF. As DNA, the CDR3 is TGTGCCAGCAGTTTATATGGGGGACAGAGGGTCCAGCCCCAGCATTTT.

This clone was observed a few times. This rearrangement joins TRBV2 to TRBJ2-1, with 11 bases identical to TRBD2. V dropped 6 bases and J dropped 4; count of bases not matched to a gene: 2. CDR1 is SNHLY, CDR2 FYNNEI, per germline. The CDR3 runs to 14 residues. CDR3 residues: CASSRLAGYNEQFF. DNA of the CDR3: TGTGCCAGCAGCAGACTAGCGGGGTACAATGAGCAGTTCTTC. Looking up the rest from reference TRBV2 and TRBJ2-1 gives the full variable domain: EPEVTQTPSHQVTQMGQEVILRCVPISNHLYFYWYRQILGQKVEFLVSFYNNEISEKSEIFDDQFSVERPDGSNFTLKIRSTKLEDSAMYFCASSRLAGYNEQFFGPGTRLTVL.

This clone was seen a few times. CDR3 DNA sequence: TGCAGCGACGGTGGGCGGAAAGGCGACAATGAGCAGTTCTTC. Its protein is CSDGGRKGDNEQFF. The chain is built from TRBV29-1 and TRBJ2-1; D gene ambiguous. Looked up from germline, CDR1 is SQVTM and CDR2 is ANQGSEA. Trimming removed 7 bases from V and 5 bases from J, with 18 bases in between. This CDR3 region has 14 residues.

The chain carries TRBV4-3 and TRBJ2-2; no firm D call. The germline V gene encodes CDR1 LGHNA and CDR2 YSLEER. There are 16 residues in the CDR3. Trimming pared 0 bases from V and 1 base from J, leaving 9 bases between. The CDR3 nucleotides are TGCGCCAGCAGCCAAGATCTGAGGCAGAACACCGGGGAGCTGTTTTTT. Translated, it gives CASSQDLRQNTGELFF.

The CDR3 reads CASRIGTNQNSPLHF. The CDR3 coding sequence is TGTGCCAGCAGGATCGGGACAAATCAAAATTCACCCCTCCACTTT. The chain is built from TRBV27 and TRBJ1-6; D perhaps matches TRBD1 (6 bases). V shed 6 bases and J shed 7 bases, with 16 bases lying between them. Per germline, CDR1 MNHEY and CDR2 SMNVEV (reference sequence). The CDR3 is made up of 15 amino acids.